This TCR beta chain was sequenced in a study of liver allograft versus peripheral blood T cells. Study-wide context: Repertoires of T cell receptors in transplanted livers were compared with recipients' peripheral blood repertoires.

TCRdb reanalysed the reads using MiXCR and keeps one entry per CDR3 protein. In the table there are around 9,100 distinct CDR3 sequences, 15% of which are singletons. This clonotype was seen just once. Its target is unknown. Germline lookup yields CDR1 GTSNPN and CDR2 SVGIG (reference sequence). The V and J ends lost 1 base and 5 bases respectively, with 2 bases between them. The CDR3 runs 10 residues. Findings and caveats of the study: Intragraft T cell receptor repertoires of liver allografts were reported to differ from peripheral blood repertoires.

The TCR comes from a human patient who had a liver transplant. Some T cells may be provided by the graft donor. The chain recombines TRBV30 with TRBJ2-5; no firm D call. CDR3 sequence reads: CAWSAETQYF. CDR3 DNA sequence: TGTGCCTGGAGTGCGGAGACCCAGTACTTC.